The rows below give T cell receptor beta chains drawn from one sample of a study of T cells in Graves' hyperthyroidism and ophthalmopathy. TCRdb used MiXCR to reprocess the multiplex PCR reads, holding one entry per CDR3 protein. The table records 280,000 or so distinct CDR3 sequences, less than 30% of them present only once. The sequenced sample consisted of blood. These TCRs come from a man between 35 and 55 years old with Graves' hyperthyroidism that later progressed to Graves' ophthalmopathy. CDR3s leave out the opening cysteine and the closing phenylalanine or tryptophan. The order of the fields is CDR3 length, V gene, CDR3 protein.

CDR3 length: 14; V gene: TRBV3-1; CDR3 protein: ASSQDNRGSDSPLH
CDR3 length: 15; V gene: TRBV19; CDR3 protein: ASSIETTSGVSYEQY
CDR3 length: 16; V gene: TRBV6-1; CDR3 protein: ASSELPPGTAYNSPLH
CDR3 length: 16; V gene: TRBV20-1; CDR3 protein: SARDLGPGAGGPYEQY
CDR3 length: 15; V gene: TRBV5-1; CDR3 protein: ASSLAGYKSLNYGYT
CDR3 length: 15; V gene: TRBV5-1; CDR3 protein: ASKTGAGGRWQETQY
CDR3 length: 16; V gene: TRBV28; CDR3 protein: ASSFTLDLAGVSYEQY
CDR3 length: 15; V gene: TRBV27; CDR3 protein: ASRPYRDYRMNTEAF
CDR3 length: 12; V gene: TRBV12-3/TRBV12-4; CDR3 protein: ASSTTALNTEAF
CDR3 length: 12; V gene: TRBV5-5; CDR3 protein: ASSSRDDNQPQH
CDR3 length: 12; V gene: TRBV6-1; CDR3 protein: ASSPYSAKETQY
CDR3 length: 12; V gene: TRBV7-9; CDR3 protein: ASSRDGTSLEQY
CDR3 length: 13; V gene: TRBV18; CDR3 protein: ASSPPSRGLYGYT
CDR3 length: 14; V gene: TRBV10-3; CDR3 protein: AISESLGASNQPQH
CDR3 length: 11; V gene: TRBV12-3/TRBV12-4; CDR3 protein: ASRIRVDAEAF
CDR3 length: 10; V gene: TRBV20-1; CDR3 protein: SAMRERNEQY
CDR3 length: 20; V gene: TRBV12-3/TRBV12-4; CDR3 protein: ASSLGAIMGGTLLGETYEQY
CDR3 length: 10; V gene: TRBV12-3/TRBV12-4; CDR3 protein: ASSTMLGGYT
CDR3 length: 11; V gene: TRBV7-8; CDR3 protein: ASTSGSGYEQY
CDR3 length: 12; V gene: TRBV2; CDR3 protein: ASRPTGTVYEQY
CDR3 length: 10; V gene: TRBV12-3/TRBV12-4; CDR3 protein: ASSYQAGELF
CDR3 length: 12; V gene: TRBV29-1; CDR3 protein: SVVQKQPATEAF
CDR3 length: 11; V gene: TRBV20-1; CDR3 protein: SARAGLSTEAF
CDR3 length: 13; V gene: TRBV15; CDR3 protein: ATSTFRGGNYGYT
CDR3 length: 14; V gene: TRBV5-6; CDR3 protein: ASSLRTGGWNTEAF
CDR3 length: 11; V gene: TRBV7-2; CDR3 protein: ASSLPPSAEAF
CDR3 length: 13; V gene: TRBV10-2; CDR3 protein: AIAGSASGTGELF
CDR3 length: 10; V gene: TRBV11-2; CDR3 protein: ASSLAHPEAF
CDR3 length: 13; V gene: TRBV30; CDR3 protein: AWSVRRGPNQPQH
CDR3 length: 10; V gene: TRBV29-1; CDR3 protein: SVEAGTGELF
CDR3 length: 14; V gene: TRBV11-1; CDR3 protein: ASSLGHGIPGNTIY
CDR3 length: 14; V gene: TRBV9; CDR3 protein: ASSVEGQSSGNTIY
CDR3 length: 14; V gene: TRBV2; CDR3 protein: ASSELGAKNTGELF
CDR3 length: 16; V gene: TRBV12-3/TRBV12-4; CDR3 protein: ASSSGFAGGPRTGELF
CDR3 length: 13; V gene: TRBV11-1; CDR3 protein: ASSLNPGIGTEAF
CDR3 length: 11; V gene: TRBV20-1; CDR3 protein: SARGTAVYEQY
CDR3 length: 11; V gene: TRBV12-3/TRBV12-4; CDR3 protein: ASRQGEFQPQH
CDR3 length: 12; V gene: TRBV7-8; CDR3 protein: ASSLEGEAQPQH
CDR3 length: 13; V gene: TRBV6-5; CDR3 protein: ASSYSFNRGETQY
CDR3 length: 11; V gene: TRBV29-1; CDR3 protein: SVEALAEIEAF
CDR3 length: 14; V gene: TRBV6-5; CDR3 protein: ASRLSRDTGSYEQY
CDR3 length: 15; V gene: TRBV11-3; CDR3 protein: ASSLIFRDGMNTEAF
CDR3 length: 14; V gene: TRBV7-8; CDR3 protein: ASSSHGGRADGELF
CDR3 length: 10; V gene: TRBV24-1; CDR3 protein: ATSDSGQFYT
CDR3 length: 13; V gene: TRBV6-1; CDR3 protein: ASSRRRNLGSEAF
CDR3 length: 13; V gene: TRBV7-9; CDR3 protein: ASSQDIQLGNTIY
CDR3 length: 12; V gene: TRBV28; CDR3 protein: ASVNRVQNQPQH